This T cell receptor beta chain came from a study of T cells after yellow fever vaccination. TCRdb passed the 5' RACE reads through MiXCR, listing each CDR3 protein once. The sample holds hundreds of thousands of distinct CDR3 sequences; roughly 13% are singletons and the top ten take 11% to 15%. At least ten counts were recorded for this clonotype. The germline V gene has CDR1 SGHRS and CDR2 YFSETQ. The germline V and J ends were trimmed by 0 bases and 6 bases, with 6 bases remaining between them. The CDR3 totals 13 residues. The sequence came from a man aged 25-45 years who received the YFV17D yellow fever vaccine. The sequencing used PBMCs, collected on the day of the yellow fever booster vaccination. The rearrangement joins TRBV5-1 to TRBJ2-2; no firm D call. For the CDR3, the DNA is TGCGCCAGCAGCTTGGGGGAACCCGGGGAGCTGTTTTTT. Amino acids: CASSLGEPGELFF.